The T cell receptor beta chain described here comes from a study of blood T cell repertoires in COVID-19. Study as a whole: The United States, Italy and Spain supplied acute and convalescent COVID-19 samples. Sources were T cells, B-cell-depleted T cells, or PBMCs; the material itself was cDNA or gDNA.

Trimming removed 4 bases at V and 5 bases at J, with 12 bases between. CDR1 and CDR2 from the germline V gene are LGHNA and YSLEER. The CDR3 totals 14 residues. In the authors' workflow: Estimation of nucleated cell counts was performed using reference gene primer amplification. The data were produced by immunoSEQ multiplex PCR, yet TCRdb's version contains in-frame clones alone and is incomplete. D and trimming were read from the DNA, whereas the V and J calls and clone size are those reported in that table. This table has tens of thousands of clones, 65% to 80% appearing once. The sequence was obtained from a woman older than 75 with active or convalescent COVID-19. Material: peripheral blood. This chain connects TRBV4-3 to TRBJ1-5; a weak D match, TRBD1 (5 bases). Here the CDR3 DNA reads TGCGCCAGCAGCCGGGGACTCGACGATCAGCCCCAGCATTTT. It yields the protein CASSRGLDDQPQHF.